The present entry profiles one T cell receptor (beta chain) with its context. Its cognate antigen is unknown. Germline V gene lookup returns CDR1 SGHRS and CDR2 YFSETQ. V was pared by 0 bases and J by 1 base, with 9 bases of the junction left unmatched. The CDR3 is 17 residues long. TCRdb re-called the 5' RACE reads through MiXCR, storing one row per CDR3 protein. The repertoire consists of thousands of distinct CDR3 sequences, with about 50% occurring once and the leading ten covering 3%. Overall study findings and caveats: In terms of TCR gene usage, tumor memory CD4+ T cells clustered together with blood and lymph node memory CD4+ cells, as well as with lymph node naive CD4+ cells.

Naive CD4+ cells had CD25+ Tregs removed. This receptor was obtained from a female donor with breast cancer. Specimen: naive CD4+ T cells sorted from a lymph node. Subset specified: naive CD4+ T cells, CD4+CD45RA+CD25-. The chain joins TRBV5-1 to TRBJ1-1, with 7 bases identical to TRBD1. The CDR3 coding sequence is TGCGCCAGCAGCTTGGACAATTACAGGGGTCGGAACACTGAAGCTTTCTTT. It is translated as CASSLDNYRGRNTEAFF. Based on the CDR3 plus reference TRBV5-1 and TRBJ1-1, the full variable domain is KAGVTQTPRYLIKTRGQQVTLSCSPISGHRSVSWYQQTPGQGLQFLFEYFSETQRNKGNFPGRFSGRQFSNSRSEMNVSTLELGDSALYLCASSLDNYRGRNTEAFFGQGTRLTVV.